Shown below are 7 T cell receptor beta chains from a single sample sequenced in a study of blood T cell repertoires in COVID-19. Here immunoSEQ multiplex PCR was the method, and the copy in TCRdb shows in-frame clones only, minus some. The table lists around 250,000 clones, nearly 90% of them singletons. Material: peripheral blood. These receptors all stem from a human donor in a cohort sampled during active COVID-19.

This clone was detected only once. This chain connects TRBV7-2 to TRBJ2-7; TRBD1 matches 9 bases. Germline CDR1 SGHTA, CDR2 FQGNSA. The CDR3 loop spans 15 amino acids. V dropped 5 bases and J dropped 6; count of bases not matched to a gene: 11. The CDR3 nucleotides read TGTGCCAGCAGCCCGGGGGACAGGGCAAAACTCGAGCAGTACTTC. Its translation is CASSPGDRAKLEQYF.

The chain uses TRBV7-9 and TRBJ1-2; D is perhaps TRBD1 (5 bases). This CDR3 region has 15 residues. The germline V gene has CDR1 SEHNR and CDR2 FQNEAQ (reference sequence). Trimming removed 2 bases at V and 0 bases at J, with 10 bases between. The CDR3 sequence: CASSLRLGANYGYTF. The CDR3 DNA follows: TGTGCCAGCAGCTTACGCCTAGGGGCTAACTATGGCTACACCTTC.

The chain has TRBV6-2 or TRBV6-3 and TRBJ2-2; maybe TRBD2 (6 bases). Germline V gene lookup returns CDR1 MNHEY and CDR2 SVGEGT. The CDR3 has 16 residues. Trimming took 2 bases from V and 1 from J, leaving 11 bases between them. DNA of the CDR3: TGTGCCAGCAGTTACCCTAGCGCACTGAACACCGGGGAGCTGTTTTTT. Amino acid sequence: CASSYPSALNTGELFF.

The rearrangement uses TRBV30 and TRBJ1-4; D might be TRBD1 (6 bases). Trimming removed 8 bases from V and 6 bases from J, with 13 bases in between. This CDR3 is 12 amino acids long. CDR1 is GTSNPN, CDR2 SVGIG, per germline (reference sequence). In DNA, the CDR3 is TGTGCCAGGCGGGGGGCCGATGAAAAACTGTTTTTT. Translation gives CARRGADEKLFF.

The chain couples TRBV27 to TRBJ2-1; maybe TRBD1 (6 bases). The germline V gene has CDR1 MNHEY and CDR2 SMNVEV (reference sequence). This CDR3 contains 16 residues. V was clipped by 2 bases and J by 7 bases, with 18 bases between them. Here the CDR3 reads CASSLRYGKGENEQFF. The CDR3 DNA is TGTGCCAGCAGTTTACGGTACGGGAAGGGGGAGAATGAGCAGTTCTTC.

The gene calls are TRBV6-5 and TRBJ2-7; 7 nucleotides agree with TRBD1. The CDR3 runs 13 residues. Germline loops: CDR1 MNHEY, CDR2 SVGAGI. V dropped 8 bases and J dropped 2; count of bases not matched to a gene: 6. The CDR3: CASGGTGAYEQYF. The CDR3 nucleotides are TGTGCCAGCGGGGGAACAGGGGCCTACGAGCAGTACTTC.

The chain couples TRBV7-2 to TRBJ2-7; 11 bases line up with TRBD2. Per germline, CDR1 SGHTA and CDR2 FQGNSA. The V and J ends lost 6 bases and 5 bases, in that order; junction bases with no gene match: 18. The CDR3 spans 18 residues. The CDR3 bases are TGTGCCAGCAGTCTGACTAGCGGGGCCTTTTATAGTATCCACGAGCAGTACTTC. It codes for CASSLTSGAFYSIHEQYF.